Listed here are 17 T cell receptor beta chains from one sample, sequenced in a study of T cells in Graves' hyperthyroidism and ophthalmopathy (dated by TCRdb to between 2018 and 2021). Libraries were constructed by multiplex PCR. The data were produced on an Illumina HiSeq 2000. The TCR beta CDR3 regions were amplified from the RNA transcripts. For the first round of RT-PCR on the TCR CDR3, the HTBI primer set was used together with the Qiagen OneStep RT-PCR kit. TCRdb took the public reads, trimmed them with fastp at Q25, ran MiXCR for clone calling and kept in-frame beta chains. Rows are unified per CDR3 protein, each entry keeping the most common DNA and genes. Recorded for this sample are around 700,000 distinct CDR3 sequences; 18% of them occurred a single time. Of the sample, 16% falls within the top ten clones. The sample was blood. These receptor sequences come from a woman in her forties or fifties with Graves' hyperthyroidism that later progressed to Graves' ophthalmopathy.

The chain couples TRBV12-5 to TRBJ2-2; D possibly matches TRBD1 or TRBD2 (5 bases each). CDR1 and CDR2 from the germline V gene are LGHNT and FRNRAP. Between the trimmed V and J ends, which lost 1 base and 6 bases, there was a span of 15 bases. The CDR3 is made up of 16 amino acids. The CDR3 loop reads CASGLGLGTPPGELFF. In nucleotides, the CDR3 is TGTGCTAGTGGTTTGGGCCTCGGGACCCCTCCCGGGGAGCTGTTTTTT.

In its sample, this clonotype was seen many times. The rearrangement links TRBV5-1 to TRBJ1-2; D is ambiguous. Trimming took 4 bases from V and 4 from J, leaving 17 bases between them. Germline CDR1 SGHRS, CDR2 YFSETQ. The CDR3 runs to 15 residues. The CDR3 region has the DNA TGCGCCAGCAGCCTCAACCGGGCCTCAGCCTATGGCTACACCTTC. It encodes CASSLNRASAYGYTF. The entire variable domain, with the rest obtained from reference TRBV5-1 and TRBJ1-2, is as follows: KAGVTQTPRYLIKTRGQQVTLSCSPISGHRSVSWYQQTPGQGLQFLFEYFSETQRNKGNFPGRFSGRQFSNSRSEMNVSTLELGDSALYLCASSLNRASAYGYTFGSGTRLTVV.

Only a few counts were recorded for this clonotype. The chain employs TRBV4-1 and TRBJ1-3; no clear D. There are 17 residues in the CDR3. V gave up 0 bases and J gave up 3 bases, with 15 bases separating them. Per germline, CDR1 MGHRA and CDR2 YSYEKL. The CDR3 spells CASSQDSGSGFGNTIYF. CDR3 DNA sequence: TGCGCCAGCAGCCAAGATTCGGGATCGGGATTTGGAAACACCATATATTTT.

This clonotype was seen ten or more times. V is TRBV5-5 and J is TRBJ2-7; D possibly corresponds to TRBD2 (6 bases). The V and J ends lost 2 bases and 0 bases respectively, with 12 bases between them. Germline loops: CDR1 SGHKS, CDR2 YYEKEE (reference sequence). The CDR3 consists of 15 residues. CDR3 residues: CASSLGLQSSYEQYF. The CDR3 DNA follows: TGTGCCAGCAGCTTAGGACTACAAAGCTCCTACGAGCAGTACTTC.

A few counts support this clonotype. This sequence joins TRBV20-1 and TRBJ2-5; D might be TRBD2 (7 bases). The V and J ends lost 3 bases and 5 bases respectively, with 16 bases between them. The V gene's germline CDR1 is DFQATT and CDR2 SNEGSKA (reference sequence). The CDR3 sequence is 14 residues long. Here the CDR3 reads CSASEGGLRETQYF. CDR3 nucleotides: TGCAGTGCTAGTGAGGGGGGGCTTAGGGAGACCCAGTACTTC.

This clonotype was recorded at least ten times. This sequence joins TRBV3-1 and TRBJ2-1; 10 bases agree with TRBD2. The CDR3 length is 16 residues. From germline, CDR1 is LGHDT and CDR2 YNNKEL (reference sequence). V shed 3 bases and J 0 bases; nucleotides not matched to a gene: 2. Here the CDR3 DNA reads TGTGCCAGCAGCCAGGAGCGGGGGGGCTCCTACAATGAGCAGTTCTTC. This translates into CASSQERGGSYNEQFF.

The chain uses TRBV9 and TRBJ2-7; 7 positions match TRBD2. This CDR3 is 13 amino acids long. J was trimmed by 5 bases and V by 0 bases; bases with no gene match: 2. CDR1 and CDR2 (germline): SGDLS, YYNGEE. The CDR3 DNA reads TGTGCCAGCAGCGTAGGCCTAGCGGACGAGCAGTACTTC. This codes for CASSVGLADEQYF. Full variable domain (remainder filled in from reference TRBV9 and TRBJ2-7): DSGVTQTPKHLITATGQRVTLRCSPRSGDLSVYWYQQSLDQGLQFLIQYYNGEERAKGNILERFSAQQFPDLHSELNLSSLELGDSALYFCASSVGLADEQYFGPGTRLTVT.

V gene TRBV4-1 combines with J gene TRBJ2-7; unclear D gene. This CDR3 comprises 13 residues. V was shortened by 1 base and J by 4 bases, with 8 bases between the two germline ends. The V gene's germline CDR1 is MGHRA and CDR2 YSYEKL. This CDR3 is CASSQANSYEQYF. The CDR3 coding sequence is TGCGCCAGCAGCCAAGCTAATTCTTACGAGCAGTACTTC.

This clonotype was found a few times. The V and J genes are TRBV11-2 and TRBJ2-2; D gene uncertain. Germline CDR1 reads SGHAT; CDR2 reads FQNNGV. This CDR3 has 15 residues. Trimming pared 0 bases from V and 0 bases from J, leaving 5 bases between. Here the CDR3 reads CASSLDETNTGELFF. The CDR3 DNA sequence: TGTGCCAGCAGCTTAGATGAGACGAACACCGGGGAGCTGTTTTTT.

This clonotype was recorded many times. The chain uses TRBV27 and TRBJ1-2, with TRBD1 matching over 10 bases. CDR3 length: 15 residues. The J segment lost 7 bases and the V segment lost 7 bases, leaving 12 bases of the junction unmatched. CDR1 and CDR2 (germline): MNHEY, SMNVEV (reference sequence). CDR3 loop: CASTLAGTGVGGYTF. In DNA form, the CDR3 reads TGTGCCAGCACTTTGGCCGGGACAGGGGTAGGTGGCTACACCTTC.

The chain recombines TRBV6-1 with TRBJ2-5; TRBD2 aligns across 7 bases. The V and J ends lost 5 bases and 5 bases, in that order; junction bases with no gene match: 8. The CDR3 is 14 residues long. The germline gives CDR1 MNHNS, CDR2 SASEGT. CDR3 sequence: CASSSSTSAETQYF. The CDR3 bases are TGTGCCAGCAGTTCCTCAACTAGCGCGGAGACCCAGTACTTC.

The chain recombines TRBV29-1 with TRBJ1-4, with 10 bases aligning to TRBD1. The CDR3 totals 13 residues. Losses at the gene ends were 7 bases for V and 7 bases for J; bases not matched to a gene: 6. CDR1 SQVTM and CDR2 ANQGSEA come from the germline V gene. CDR3 loop: CSANRDRGEKLFF. Here the CDR3 DNA reads TGCAGCGCCAACCGGGACAGGGGTGAAAAACTGTTTTTT.

This clonotype was counted many times. This chain joins TRBV3-1 and TRBJ1-1; D is uncertain. V dropped 4 bases and J dropped 4 bases, with 10 bases sitting between them. This CDR3 comprises 13 residues. Looked up from germline, CDR1 is LGHDT and CDR2 is YNNKEL (reference sequence). Here the CDR3 reads CASSPRKATEAFF. The CDR3 coding sequence is TGTGCCAGCAGCCCGCGGAAGGCCACTGAAGCTTTCTTT.

Points on this clonotype: A much larger clone lies a single base off, so this may be a read error. The chain uses TRBV3-1 and TRBJ1-1, with D maybe TRBD1 (5 bases). CDR1 is LGHDT and CDR2 is YNNKEL in the germline V gene (reference sequence). CDR3 length: 14 amino acids. Here the CDR3 DNA reads TGTGCCAGCAGCCAAAAAAACAGGAACACTGGAGCTTTCTTT. It is translated as CASSQKNRNTGAFF.

This clonotype was observed a handful of times. The chain uses TRBV6-1 and TRBJ2-3, with D uncertain. This CDR3 comprises 14 residues. The V gene's germline CDR1 is MNHNS and CDR2 SASEGT. The germline V and J ends were trimmed by 5 bases and 1 base, with 10 bases remaining between them. DNA of the CDR3: TGTGCCAGCAGTCCCCTCCAAGGCACAGATACGCAGTATTTT. Translation: CASSPLQGTDTQYF.

J is TRBJ2-1 and V is TRBV5-4, with a possible D match to TRBD2 (5 bases). The CDR3 has 14 residues. The germline V gene encodes CDR1 SGHNT and CDR2 YYREEE (reference sequence). With 5 bases removed from V and 5 bases from J, the gap between germline ends came to 14 bases. In DNA, the CDR3 is TGTGCCAGCAGTACCCAATTGGGAGACAATGAGCAGTTCTTC. Translated, it gives CASSTQLGDNEQFF.

The genes are TRBV20-1 and TRBJ2-5, with D uncertain. Germline V lookup: CDR1 DFQATT, CDR2 SNEGSKA (reference sequence). This CDR3 is 12 amino acids long. Trimming left V 4 bases short and J 4 bases short, with 10 bases between. The CDR3 sequence is CSATTVGETQYF. The CDR3 DNA is TGCAGTGCTACGACGGTCGGAGAGACCCAGTACTTC.